A single sample is the source of the 13 T cell receptor beta chains below, sequenced in a study of CD8+ T cells in alopecia areata. Reverse transcription of extracted RNA yielded cDNA, which provided the sequencing template. The data were produced by immunoSEQ multiplex PCR, yet TCRdb's version contains in-frame clones alone and is incomplete. The table includes tens of thousands of clones, about 83% detected once. Sequencing was performed on NKG2D-low CD8+ T cells sorted from blood. These receptor sequences come from a human donor with alopecia areata.

The chain carries TRBV7-9 and TRBJ2-7; 9 nucleotides match TRBD2. Trimming removed 0 bases from V and 0 bases from J; junction bases left unmatched: 3. Germline V gene data show CDR1 as SEHNR and CDR2 as FQNEAQ (reference sequence). The CDR3 is 16 residues long. The CDR3 DNA is TGTGCCAGCAGCTTAGCGGCTAGCGGGGCCTCCTACGAGCAGTACTTC. It translates to CASSLAASGASYEQYF.

In its sample, this clone was seen a few times. The chain carries TRBV7-2 and TRBJ1-6; 8 bases map to TRBD1. The CDR3 sequence is 17 residues long. CDR1 and CDR2 (germline): SGHTA, FQGNSA. V lost 2 bases, J lost 8 bases, and 11 bases stayed unmatched. CDR3 nucleotides: TGTGCCAGCAGCTTACCTCCCACAGGGGGATTAGATTCACCCCTCCACTTT. This encodes CASSLPPTGGLDSPLHF.

This chain connects TRBV6-5 to TRBJ2-7; D gene unclear. V was shortened by 9 bases and J by 3 bases, with 12 bases between the two germline ends. The CDR3 length is 12 residues. Germline V gives CDR1 MNHEY, CDR2 SVGAGI. The CDR3 region is CASGVNDYEQYF. For the CDR3, the DNA is TGTGCCAGTGGGGTAAACGACTACGAGCAGTACTTC.

The V and J genes are TRBV9 and TRBJ2-5; possible D gene TRBD1, 6 bases. Germline V gene data show CDR1 as SGDLS and CDR2 as YYNGEE. Trimming removed 0 bases from V and 4 bases from J, with 13 bases in between. This CDR3 region has 15 residues. CDR3 bases: TGTGCCAGCAGCGTAGCTCGGACAGAAGGAGAGACCCAGTACTTC. Its translation: CASSVARTEGETQYF. The full variable domain, with the rest looked up from reference TRBV9 and TRBJ2-5, is DSGVTQTPKHLITATGQRVTLRCSPRSGDLSVYWYQQSLDQGLQFLIQYYNGEERAKGNILERFSAQQFPDLHSELNLSSLELGDSALYFCASSVARTEGETQYFGPGTRLLVL.

This sequence joins TRBV4-1 and TRBJ2-5, with D maybe TRBD1 (5 bases). Germline V gene sequence: CDR1 MGHRA, CDR2 YSYEKL. The CDR3 consists of 15 residues. The germline V and J ends were trimmed by 2 bases and 4 bases, with 14 bases remaining between them. The CDR3 is CASSQSQGITETQYF. Here the CDR3 DNA reads TGCGCCAGCAGCCAATCCCAGGGAATCACAGAGACCCAGTACTTC.

The rearrangement uses TRBV5-6 and TRBJ2-1; possible D gene TRBD2, 6 bases. Per the germline V gene, CDR1 is SGHDT and CDR2 is YYEEEE. Trimming stripped 4 bases from V and 3 bases from J, with 14 bases between. The length of the CDR3 is 15 residues. The CDR3 loop reads CASSPGLPFYNEQFF. Written as DNA, the CDR3 is TGTGCCAGCAGCCCAGGACTACCCTTCTACAATGAGCAGTTCTTC.

This sequence joins TRBV7-7 and TRBJ2-5, with D hard to call. The germline gives CDR1 SSHAT, CDR2 FNYEAQ (reference sequence). V gave up 5 bases and J gave up 7 bases, with 20 bases separating them. This CDR3 has 15 residues. The CDR3 bases are TGTGCCAGCAGCCCCCGCTGGAACCCAGGCGGGACCCAGTACTTC. Protein product: CASSPRWNPGGTQYF. The variable domain in full, completed from reference TRBV7-7 and TRBJ2-5, reads GAGVSQSPRYKVTKRGQDVTLRCDPISSHATLYWYQQALGQGPEFLTYFNYEAQPDKSGLPSDRFSAERPEGSISTLTIQRTEQRDSAMYRCASSPRWNPGGTQYFGPGTRLLVL.

This clone was recorded once. The V and J genes are TRBV29-1 and TRBJ2-1; TRBD1 agrees at 10 bases. This CDR3 is 14 amino acids long. V lost 7 bases, J lost 5 bases, and 8 bases stayed unmatched. Germline V gives CDR1 SQVTM, CDR2 ANQGSEA. The CDR3 sequence: CSANGQGDHNEQFF. Written as DNA, the CDR3 is TGCAGCGCTAACGGACAGGGGGACCACAATGAGCAGTTCTTC.

The chain couples TRBV28 to TRBJ2-7, with TRBD1 matching 7 bases. CDR1 and CDR2 from the germline V gene are MDHEN and SYDVKM. The V gene end was trimmed by 3 bases and the J gene end by 6 bases; junction bases not matched to a gene: 11. The CDR3 is 15 residues long. CDR3 protein: CASSFAGTVESEQYF. The DNA for the CDR3 is TGTGCCAGCAGTTTCGCCGGGACAGTCGAGAGCGAGCAGTACTTC.

The chain employs TRBV7-2 and TRBJ2-3, with D uncertain. The germline V gene encodes CDR1 SGHTA and CDR2 FQGNSA. CDR3 length: 16 residues. V lost 5 bases to trimming and J lost 6 bases, with 21 bases between them. CDR3 residues: CASSVGITLVADTQYF. The DNA for the CDR3 is TGTGCCAGCAGCGTGGGTATAACACTCGTGGCGGATACGCAGTATTTT.

The V and J genes are TRBV5-4 and TRBJ2-7; D is perhaps TRBD1 (6 bases). CDR1 is SGHNT, CDR2 YYREEE, per germline (reference sequence). The CDR3 contains 16 residues. V lost 1 base and J 3 bases, leaving 17 bases between the germline ends. In DNA, the CDR3 is TGTGCCAGCAGCTTGTTAGTCGTTGCAGGGGACTACGAGCAGTACTTC. Encoded protein: CASSLLVVAGDYEQYF.

The chain is built from TRBV27 and TRBJ2-7; D unclear. The CDR3 covers 15 residues. V lost 5 bases to trimming and J lost 0 bases, with 14 bases between them. Germline V CDR1 and CDR2: MNHEY, SMNVEV (reference sequence). In DNA form, the CDR3 reads TGTGCCAGCAGTACCTCCACCTGGAGCTCCTACGAGCAGTACTTC. Protein product: CASSTSTWSSYEQYF.

This clone was seen only a few times. The genes are TRBV7-2 and TRBJ2-7; TRBD1 aligns across 8 bases. J lost 0 bases, V lost 2 bases, and 9 bases had no gene match. The germline V gene has CDR1 SGHTA and CDR2 FQGNSA. The CDR3 sequence is 17 residues long. CDR3 in DNA: TGTGCCAGCAGCTTACGGACAGGGAGTGGGGTCTCCTACGAGCAGTACTTC. Translating it yields CASSLRTGSGVSYEQYF. The variable domain in full, with the rest retrieved from reference TRBV7-2 and TRBJ2-7, is GAGVSQSPSNKVTEKGKDVELRCDPISGHTALYWYRQSLGQGLEFLIYFQGNSAPDKSGLPSDRFSAERTGGSVSTLTIQRTQQEDSAVYLCASSLRTGSGVSYEQYFGPGTRLTVT.